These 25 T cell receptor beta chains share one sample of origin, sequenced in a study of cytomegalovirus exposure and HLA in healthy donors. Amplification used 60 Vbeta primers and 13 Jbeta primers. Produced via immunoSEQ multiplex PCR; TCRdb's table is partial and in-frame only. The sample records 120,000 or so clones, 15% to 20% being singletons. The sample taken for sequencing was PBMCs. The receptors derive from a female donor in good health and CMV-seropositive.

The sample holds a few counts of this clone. DNA of the CDR3: TGTGCCAGCAGCGAAACGACCGGGACTAGCGGCACAGATACGCAGTATTTT. Encoded protein: CASSETTGTSGTDTQYF. This chain connects TRBV9 to TRBJ2-3; TRBD2 agrees at 10 bases. This CDR3 is built from 17 residues. Germline V gene sequence: CDR1 SGDLS, CDR2 YYNGEE. Germline trimming cut 3 bases from V and 1 base from J; bases unmatched to any gene: 8.

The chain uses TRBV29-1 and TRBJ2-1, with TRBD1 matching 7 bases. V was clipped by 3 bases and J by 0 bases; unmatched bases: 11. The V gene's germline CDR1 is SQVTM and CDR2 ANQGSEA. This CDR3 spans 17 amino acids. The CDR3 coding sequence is TGCAGCGTTGAGAGGGACAGTTCATATAGCTCCTACAATGAGCAGTTCTTC. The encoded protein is CSVERDSSYSSYNEQFF.

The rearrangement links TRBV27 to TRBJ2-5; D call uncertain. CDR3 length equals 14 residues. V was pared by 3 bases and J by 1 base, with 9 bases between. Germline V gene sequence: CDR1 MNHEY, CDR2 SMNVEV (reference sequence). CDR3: CASSLMWAQETQYF. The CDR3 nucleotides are TGTGCCAGCAGTTTGATGTGGGCCCAAGAGACCCAGTACTTC.

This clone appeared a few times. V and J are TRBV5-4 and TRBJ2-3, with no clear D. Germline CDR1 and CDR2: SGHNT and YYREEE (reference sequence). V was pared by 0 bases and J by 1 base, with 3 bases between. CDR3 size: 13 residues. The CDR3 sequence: CASSLGGTDTQYF. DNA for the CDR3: TGTGCCAGCAGCTTGGGCGGCACAGATACGCAGTATTTT. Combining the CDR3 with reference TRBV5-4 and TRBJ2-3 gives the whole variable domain ETGVTQSPTHLIKTRGQQVTLRCSSQSGHNTVSWYQQALGQGPQFIFQYYREEENGRGNFPPRFSGLQFPNYSSELNVNALELDDSALYLCASSLGGTDTQYFGPGTRLTVL.

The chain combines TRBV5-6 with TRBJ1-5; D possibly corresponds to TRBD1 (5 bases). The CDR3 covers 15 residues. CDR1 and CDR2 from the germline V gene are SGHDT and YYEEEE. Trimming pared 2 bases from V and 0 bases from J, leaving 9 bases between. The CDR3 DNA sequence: TGTGCCAGCAGCTTATTCAGGGCTAGCAATCAGCCCCAGCATTTT. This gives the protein CASSLFRASNQPQHF. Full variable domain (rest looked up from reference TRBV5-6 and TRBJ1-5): DAGVTQSPTHLIKTRGQQVTLRCSPKSGHDTVSWYQQALGQGPQFIFQYYEEEERQRGNFPDRFSGHQFPNYSSELNVNALLLGDSALYLCASSLFRASNQPQHFGDGTRLSIL.

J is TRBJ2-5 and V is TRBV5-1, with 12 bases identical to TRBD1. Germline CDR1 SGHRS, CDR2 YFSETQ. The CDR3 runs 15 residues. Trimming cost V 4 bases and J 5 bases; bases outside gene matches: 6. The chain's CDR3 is CASSTGTGGEETQYF. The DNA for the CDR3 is TGCGCCAGCAGCACCGGGACAGGGGGCGAGGAGACCCAGTACTTC.

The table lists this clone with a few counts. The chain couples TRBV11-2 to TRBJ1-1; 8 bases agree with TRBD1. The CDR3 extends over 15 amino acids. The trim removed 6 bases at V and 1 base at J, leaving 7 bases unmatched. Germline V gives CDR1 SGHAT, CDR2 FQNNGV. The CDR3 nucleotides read TGTGCCAGCAGGAACCCGACAGGGGAGAACACTGAAGCTTTCTTT. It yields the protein CASRNPTGENTEAFF.

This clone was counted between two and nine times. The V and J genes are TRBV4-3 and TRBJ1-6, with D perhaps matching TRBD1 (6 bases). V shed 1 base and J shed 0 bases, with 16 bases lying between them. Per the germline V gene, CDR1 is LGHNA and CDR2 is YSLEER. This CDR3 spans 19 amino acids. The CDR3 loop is CASSQAGHHYGSYNSPLHF. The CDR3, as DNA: TGCGCCAGCAGCCAAGCGGGACACCATTACGGCTCCTATAATTCACCCCTCCACTTT.

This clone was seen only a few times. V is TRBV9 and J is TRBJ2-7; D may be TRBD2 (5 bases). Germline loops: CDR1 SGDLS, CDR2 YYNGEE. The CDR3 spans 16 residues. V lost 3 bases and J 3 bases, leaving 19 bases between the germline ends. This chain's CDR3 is CASSEPGEGHCYEQYF. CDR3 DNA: TGTGCCAGCAGCGAACCTGGAGAGGGCCACTGCTACGAGCAGTACTTC.

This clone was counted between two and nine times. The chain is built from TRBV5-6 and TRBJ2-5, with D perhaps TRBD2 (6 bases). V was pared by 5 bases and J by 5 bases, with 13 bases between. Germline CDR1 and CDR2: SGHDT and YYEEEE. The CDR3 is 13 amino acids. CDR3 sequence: CASSPPSGETQYF. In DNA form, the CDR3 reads TGTGCCAGCAGTCCCCCGAGCGGGGAGACCCAGTACTTC. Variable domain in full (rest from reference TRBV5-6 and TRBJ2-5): DAGVTQSPTHLIKTRGQQVTLRCSPKSGHDTVSWYQQALGQGPQFIFQYYEEEERQRGNFPDRFSGHQFPNYSSELNVNALLLGDSALYLCASSPPSGETQYFGPGTRLLVL.

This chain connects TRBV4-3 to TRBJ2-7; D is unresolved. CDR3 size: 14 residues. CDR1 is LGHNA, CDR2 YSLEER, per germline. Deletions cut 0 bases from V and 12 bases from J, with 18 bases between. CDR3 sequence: CASSQDKLGSTRYF. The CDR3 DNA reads TGCGCCAGCAGCCAAGATAAATTGGGCTCCACGCGGTACTTC.

The chain's CDR3 is CAWSAGTGFNYGYTF. The DNA for the CDR3 is TGTGCCTGGAGTGCCGGGACAGGGTTTAACTATGGCTACACCTTC. This chain connects TRBV30 to TRBJ1-2; 9 bases line up with TRBD1. CDR1 and CDR2 from the germline V gene are GTSNPN and SVGIG (reference sequence). After removal of 1 base from V and 1 base from J, the junction contained 4 bases not matched to a gene. The CDR3 spans 15 residues.

The CDR3 DNA reads TGTGCCAGCAGTCCAAGTGGGGGGGCTAAAGCCTACGAGCAGTACTTC. This sequence encodes CASSPSGGAKAYEQYF. V usage is TRBV25-1 and J usage is TRBJ2-7; TRBD2 is a possible D gene (7 bases). CDR1 is MGHDK, CDR2 SYGVNS, per germline. The CDR3 loop spans 16 amino acids. Trimming cost V 5 bases and J 2 bases, with 19 bases left between them.

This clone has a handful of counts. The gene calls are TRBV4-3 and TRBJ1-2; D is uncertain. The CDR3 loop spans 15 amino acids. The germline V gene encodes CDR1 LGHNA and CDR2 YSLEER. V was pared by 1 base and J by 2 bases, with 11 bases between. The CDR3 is CASSQVAAGNYGYTF. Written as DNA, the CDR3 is TGCGCCAGCAGCCAAGTAGCGGCTGGGAACTATGGCTACACCTTC.

The CDR3 DNA reads as TGTGCCAGCAGCTTAAGTCCGGGACTGGGGGCCCAGTACTTC. Its translation: CASSLSPGLGAQYF. V and J are TRBV7-9 and TRBJ2-5; maybe TRBD2 (6 bases). CDR1 is SEHNR, CDR2 FQNEAQ, per germline (reference sequence). The CDR3 runs to 14 residues. Trimming took off 2 bases at V and 9 bases at J, with 16 bases between the two ends.

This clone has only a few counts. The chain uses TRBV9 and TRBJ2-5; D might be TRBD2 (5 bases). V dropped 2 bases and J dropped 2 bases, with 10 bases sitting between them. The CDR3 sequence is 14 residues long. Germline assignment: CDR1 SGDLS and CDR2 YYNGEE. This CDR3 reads CASSVTSGQETQYF. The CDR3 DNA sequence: TGTGCCAGCAGCGTGACTTCGGGGCAAGAGACCCAGTACTTC.

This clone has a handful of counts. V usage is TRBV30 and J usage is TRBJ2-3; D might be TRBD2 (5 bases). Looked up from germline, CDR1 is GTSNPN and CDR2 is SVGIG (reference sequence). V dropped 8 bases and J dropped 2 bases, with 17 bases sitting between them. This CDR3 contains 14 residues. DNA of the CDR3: TGTGCCCACGGACTCTTACTTTTCACAGATACGCAGTATTTT. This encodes CAHGLLLFTDTQYF. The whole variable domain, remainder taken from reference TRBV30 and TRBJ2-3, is SQTIHQWPATLVQPVGSPLSLECTVEGTSNPNLYWYRQAAGRGLQLLFYSVGIGQISSEVPQNLSASRPQDRQFILSSKKLLLSDSGFYLCAHGLLLFTDTQYFGPGTRLTVL.

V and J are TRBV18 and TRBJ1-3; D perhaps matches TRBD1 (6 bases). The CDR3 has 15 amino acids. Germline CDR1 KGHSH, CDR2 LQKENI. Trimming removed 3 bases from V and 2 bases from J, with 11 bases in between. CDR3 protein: CASSPGTFTGNTIYF. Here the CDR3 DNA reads TGTGCCAGCTCACCTGGGACATTTACTGGAAACACCATATATTTT.

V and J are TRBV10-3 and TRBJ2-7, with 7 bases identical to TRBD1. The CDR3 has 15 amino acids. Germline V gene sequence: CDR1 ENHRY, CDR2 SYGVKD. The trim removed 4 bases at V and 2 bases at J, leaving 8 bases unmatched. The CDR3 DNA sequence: TGTGCCATCAGTGCCTTTGACAGGGACACCTACGAGCAGTACTTC. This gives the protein CAISAFDRDTYEQYF.

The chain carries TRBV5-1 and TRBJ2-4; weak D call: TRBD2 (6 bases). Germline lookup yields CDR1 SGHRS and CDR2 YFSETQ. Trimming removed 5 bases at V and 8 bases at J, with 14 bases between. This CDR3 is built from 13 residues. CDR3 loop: CASSSPGEDIQYF. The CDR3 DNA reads TGCGCCAGCAGTTCCCCGGGAGAGGACATTCAGTACTTC.

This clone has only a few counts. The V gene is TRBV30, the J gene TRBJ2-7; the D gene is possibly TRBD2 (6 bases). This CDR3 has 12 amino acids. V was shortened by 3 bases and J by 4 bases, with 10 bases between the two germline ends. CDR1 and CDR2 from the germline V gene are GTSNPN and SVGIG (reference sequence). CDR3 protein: CAWRVAVYEQYF. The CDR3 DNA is TGTGCCTGGAGGGTAGCGGTATACGAGCAGTACTTC. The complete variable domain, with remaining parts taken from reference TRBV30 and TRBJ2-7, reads SQTIHQWPATLVQPVGSPLSLECTVEGTSNPNLYWYRQAAGRGLQLLFYSVGIGQISSEVPQNLSASRPQDRQFILSSKKLLLSDSGFYLCAWRVAVYEQYFGPGTRLTVT.

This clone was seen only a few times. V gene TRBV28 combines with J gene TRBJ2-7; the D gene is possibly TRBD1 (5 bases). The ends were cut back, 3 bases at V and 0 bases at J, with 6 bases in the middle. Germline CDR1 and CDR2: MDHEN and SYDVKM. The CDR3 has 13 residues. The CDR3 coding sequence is TGTGCCAGCAGTTTCAGGGCCTCCTACGAGCAGTACTTC. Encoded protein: CASSFRASYEQYF.

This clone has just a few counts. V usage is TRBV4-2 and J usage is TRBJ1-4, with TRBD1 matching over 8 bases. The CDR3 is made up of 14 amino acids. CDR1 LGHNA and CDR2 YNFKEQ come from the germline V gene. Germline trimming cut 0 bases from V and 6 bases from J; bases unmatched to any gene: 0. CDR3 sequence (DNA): TGTGCCAGCAGCCAAGACAGGGGGCATGAAAAACTGTTTTTT. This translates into CASSQDRGHEKLFF.

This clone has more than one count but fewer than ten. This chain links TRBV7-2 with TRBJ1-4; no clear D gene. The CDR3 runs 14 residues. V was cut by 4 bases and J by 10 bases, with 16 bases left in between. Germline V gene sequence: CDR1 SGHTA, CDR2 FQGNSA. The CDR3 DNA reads TGTGCCAGCAGCTCGGAGGGAATTGGAGGAAAACTGTTTTTT. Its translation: CASSSEGIGGKLFF.

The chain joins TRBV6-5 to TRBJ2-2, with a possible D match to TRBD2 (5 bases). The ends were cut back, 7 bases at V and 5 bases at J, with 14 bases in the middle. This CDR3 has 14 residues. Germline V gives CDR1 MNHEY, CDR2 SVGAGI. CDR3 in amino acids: CASNWFAGTGELFF. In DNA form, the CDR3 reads TGTGCCAGCAACTGGTTTGCGGGTACCGGGGAGCTGTTTTTT.